Shown below are 8 T cell receptor beta chains from a single sample sequenced in a study of shared clonotypes between healthy human individuals. The data were produced by immunoSEQ multiplex PCR, yet TCRdb's version contains in-frame clones alone and is incomplete. This table holds hundreds of thousands of clones, roughly 92% found once. Terminally differentiated effector memory CD45RA+ cells were excluded by CCR7 positive selection of CD45RO-negative cells. Sequenced sample: naive CD8+ T cells sorted from blood. The receptors shown here come from a man under 40 in good health.

This rearrangement joins TRBV7-9 to TRBJ2-5; D unclear. This CDR3 comprises 13 residues. Germline CDR1 and CDR2: SEHNR and FQNEAQ (reference sequence). Trimming stripped 1 base from V and 9 bases from J, with 12 bases between. CDR3 region: CASSLEGRNPQYF. CDR3 sequence (DNA): TGTGCCAGCAGCTTAGAAGGGCGTAACCCCCAGTACTTC.

This chain links TRBV9 with TRBJ1-2, with 7 bases that match TRBD1. CDR3 length equals 17 residues. CDR1 and CDR2 (germline): SGDLS, YYNGEE. V lost 3 bases to trimming and J lost 2 bases; unmatched junction nucleotides: 13. CDR3 DNA: TGTGCCAGCAGCGCCCCCCCAGGGGACAGTACGAACTATGGCTACACCTTC. Encoded protein: CASSAPPGDSTNYGYTF. Full variable domain (missing parts from reference TRBV9 and TRBJ1-2): DSGVTQTPKHLITATGQRVTLRCSPRSGDLSVYWYQQSLDQGLQFLIQYYNGEERAKGNILERFSAQQFPDLHSELNLSSLELGDSALYFCASSAPPGDSTNYGYTFGSGTRLTVV.

The chain has TRBV30 and TRBJ1-2; a possible D gene is TRBD1 (6 bases). Germline assignment: CDR1 GTSNPN and CDR2 SVGIG (reference sequence). The ends were cut back, 5 bases at V and 0 bases at J, with 10 bases in the middle. The CDR3 totals 13 residues. CDR3 region: CAWEGGSNYGYTF. CDR3 sequence (DNA): TGTGCCTGGGAAGGGGGATCTAACTATGGCTACACCTTC.

J is TRBJ2-2 and V is TRBV7-9, with 7 bases lining up with TRBD1. This CDR3 is 19 amino acids long. V shed 4 bases, J shed 3 bases, and the junction held 17 bases outside the gene matches. Germline-derived CDR1 and CDR2 are SEHNR and FQNEAQ (reference sequence). The CDR3 DNA is TGTGCCAGCAGCTCCACCTGGACAGGCCCAATGTATGACACCGGGGAGCTGTTTTTT. It is translated as CASSSTWTGPMYDTGELFF.

The chain has TRBV6-5 and TRBJ2-3; tentative D call: TRBD1 (6 bases). Trimming removed 4 bases from V and 3 bases from J, with 14 bases in between. Germline V CDR1 and CDR2: MNHEY, SVGAGI. The CDR3 is 15 residues long. In DNA, the CDR3 is TGTGCCAGCAGTTCAGAACAGGGTTGGACAGATACGCAGTATTTT. Translation: CASSSEQGWTDTQYF.

This clone was observed a single time. CDR3 sequence reads: CATRLGQGLGYEQYF. For the CDR3, the DNA is TGTGCCACCAGACTAGGACAGGGACTCGGTTACGAGCAGTACTTC. J is TRBJ2-7 and V is TRBV15, with 8 positions matching TRBD1. The CDR3 sequence is 15 residues long. V shed 6 bases, J shed 4 bases, and the junction held 11 bases outside the gene matches. Germline V gene lookup returns CDR1 LNHNV and CDR2 YYDKDF (reference sequence).

This chain uses TRBV7-9 with TRBJ2-1; D possibly corresponds to TRBD1 (6 bases). V lost 1 base and J 4 bases, leaving 11 bases between the germline ends. The CDR3 runs 15 residues. Germline assignment: CDR1 SEHNR and CDR2 FQNEAQ (reference sequence). CDR3 sequence: CASSLVRDKYNEQFF. CDR3 sequence (DNA): TGTGCCAGCAGCTTAGTTCGGGACAAGTACAATGAGCAGTTCTTC. The variable domain in full, with the rest retrieved from reference TRBV7-9 and TRBJ2-1, is DTGVSQNPRHKITKRGQNVTFRCDPISEHNRLYWYRQTLGQGPEFLTYFQNEAQLEKSRLLSDRFSAERPKGSFSTLEIQRTEQGDSAMYLCASSLVRDKYNEQFFGPGTRLTVL.

The chain recombines TRBV12-5 with TRBJ2-3; the D gene is possibly TRBD1 (6 bases). The CDR3 contains 15 residues. CDR1 is LGHNT, CDR2 FRNRAP, per germline. Trimming cost V 4 bases and J 0 bases, with 11 bases left between them. For the CDR3, the DNA is TGTGCTAGTGGTTACTGGCAGGGGAGCACAGATACGCAGTATTTT. This translates into CASGYWQGSTDTQYF.